These 17 T cell receptor beta chains share one sample of origin, sequenced in a study of blood T cell repertoires in COVID-19. Here immunoSEQ multiplex PCR was the method, and the copy in TCRdb shows in-frame clones only, minus some. This sample yields 150,000 to 170,000 clones, of which about 73% are seen a single time; around 1.7% belongs to the top ten. Sequenced material: peripheral blood. These receptors originate from a man at least 80 years old with acute or convalescent COVID-19.

The chain employs TRBV14 and TRBJ2-3; 9 nucleotides line up with TRBD2. Unmatched junction bases numbered 3, after V lost 6 bases and J lost 5 bases. This CDR3 region has 13 residues. The germline V gene has CDR1 SGHDN and CDR2 FVKESK. For the CDR3, the DNA is TGTGCCAGCAGTCCAGCGGGGGGAGATACGCAGTATTTT. Amino acid sequence: CASSPAGGDTQYF.

The chain recombines TRBV6-2 or TRBV6-3 with TRBJ2-1; perhaps TRBD2 as D (5 bases). Germline V CDR1 and CDR2: MNHEY, SVGEGT. The V gene lost 5 bases and the J gene lost 3 bases, with 14 bases spanning the gap. The length of the CDR3 is 15 residues. CDR3 DNA: TGTGCCAGCAGTGACCCTCCCGGGAACTACAATGAGCAGTTCTTC. It encodes CASSDPPGNYNEQFF.

V is TRBV28 and J is TRBJ2-3; D perhaps matches TRBD2 (6 bases). The germline V gene has CDR1 MDHEN and CDR2 SYDVKM. V dropped 2 bases and J dropped 2 bases, with 14 bases sitting between them. This CDR3 is built from 16 residues. The CDR3 DNA reads as TGTGCCAGCAGTTTAAATGGGGCGGGGTACACAGATACGCAGTATTTT. Translating it yields CASSLNGAGYTDTQYF.

This chain connects TRBV20-1 to TRBJ2-1, with D possibly matching TRBD2 (6 bases). The CDR3 runs to 11 residues. V lost 1 base to trimming and J lost 15 bases, with 13 bases between them. Germline V lookup: CDR1 DFQATT, CDR2 SNEGSKA (reference sequence). CDR3 bases: TGCAGTGCTAGAGGGCGGGGAAGGTGGTTCTTC. Translation: CSARGRGRWFF.

The gene calls are TRBV19 and TRBJ1-4, with 10 bases matching TRBD1. After removal of 8 bases from V and 10 bases from J, the junction contained 7 bases not matched to a gene. Germline V CDR1 and CDR2: LNHDA, SQIVND (reference sequence). The CDR3 spans 13 residues. CDR3 residues: CASGQGVMGKLFF. The CDR3 nucleotides read TGTGCCAGTGGACAGGGGGTAATGGGAAAACTGTTTTTT.

The chain carries TRBV7-2 and TRBJ2-7, with a possible D match to TRBD1 (6 bases). Trimming cost V 1 base and J 4 bases, with 14 bases left between them. CDR3 length: 15 amino acids. Germline lookup yields CDR1 SGHTA and CDR2 FQGNSA. For the CDR3, the DNA is TGTGCCAGCAGCTTAGGATCCGGACAGCTTTACGAGCAGTACTTC. Translation gives CASSLGSGQLYEQYF.

The chain links TRBV19 to TRBJ1-2; TRBD1 agrees at 11 bases. V lost 8 bases and J lost 5; bases outside the gene matches: 16. CDR1 and CDR2 from the germline V gene are LNHDA and SQIVND (reference sequence). This CDR3 spans 17 amino acids. The CDR3: CASSIQGQGAFRYGYTF. The CDR3 DNA reads TGTGCCAGTTCAATACAAGGACAGGGGGCATTTCGGTATGGCTACACCTTC.

CDR3 in DNA: TGTGCCAGCAGCGTTGTAGGGACTAGCGGCTACAATGAGCAGTTCTTC. Encoded protein: CASSVVGTSGYNEQFF. The chain joins TRBV9 to TRBJ2-1, with 11 bases lining up with TRBD2. V lost 2 bases to trimming and J lost 3 bases; unmatched junction nucleotides: 4. CDR3 length: 16 residues. Germline V CDR1 and CDR2: SGDLS, YYNGEE.

The V and J genes are TRBV2 and TRBJ1-3; no definite D call. The CDR3 runs 14 residues. The V gene lost 6 bases and the J gene lost 4 bases, with 13 bases spanning the gap. Germline V CDR1 and CDR2: SNHLY, FYNNEI. The CDR3 loop reads CASRSQAIGNTIYF. DNA for the CDR3: TGTGCCAGCAGGTCTCAGGCTATCGGAAACACCATATATTTT.

This clone was picked up a small number of times. The CDR3 DNA follows: TGTGCCAGCAGTCACCACAGGAGATTTATGACTGAAGCTTTCTTT. Its translation is CASSHHRRFMTEAFF. This chain connects TRBV6-5 to TRBJ1-1; possibly TRBD1 for D (5 bases). The ends were cut back, 5 bases at V and 5 bases at J, with 18 bases in the middle. Germline CDR1 reads MNHEY; CDR2 reads SVGAGI. The CDR3 contains 15 residues.

The V and J genes are TRBV7-6 and TRBJ2-5; 10 nucleotides match TRBD2. The germline CDR1 and CDR2 sequences are SGHVS and FNYEAQ. This CDR3 region has 16 residues. Losses at the gene ends were 1 base for V and 9 bases for J; bases not matched to a gene: 11. The DNA of the CDR3 is TGTGCCAGCAGCTTAGGGGCTAGCGGGGGCCGACAGGCCCAGTACTTC. Translating it yields CASSLGASGGRQAQYF.

This chain joins TRBV11-2 and TRBJ1-3; the match to TRBD1 covers 8 bases. Germline lookup yields CDR1 SGHAT and CDR2 FQNNGV. This CDR3 has 17 residues. The junction had 12 bases not matched to a gene; V was cut back by 5 bases and J by 3 bases. The CDR3 coding sequence is TGTGCCAGCAGCCCCCTGGGGGACAGGACTAATGGAAACACCATATATTTT. Translation: CASSPLGDRTNGNTIYF.

V usage is TRBV19 and J usage is TRBJ1-1; D ambiguous. The CDR3 extends over 13 amino acids. The germline V gene has CDR1 LNHDA and CDR2 SQIVND (reference sequence). With 5 bases removed from V and 1 base from J, the gap between germline ends came to 8 bases. CDR3 sequence: CASSRVSNTEAFF. CDR3 nucleotide sequence: TGTGCCAGTAGTCGAGTGTCGAACACTGAAGCTTTCTTT.

This chain links TRBV3-1 (or the pseudogene TRBV3-2) with TRBJ1-2, with 7 bases fitting TRBD1. The CDR3 loop spans 13 amino acids. Germline V gene sequence: CDR1 LGHDT, CDR2 YNNKEL (reference sequence). V lost 6 bases and J lost 8; bases outside the gene matches: 9. This chain's CDR3 is CASSRDRAEGYTF. CDR3 nucleotides: TGTGCCAGCAGTCGCGACAGGGCGGAAGGCTACACCTTC.

This clone was observed a handful of times. The V gene is TRBV6-2 or TRBV6-3, the J gene TRBJ2-7, with 7 bases that match TRBD1. With V trimmed by 2 bases and J by 2 bases, 9 bases remained unmatched. The CDR3 covers 16 residues. Germline CDR1 MNHEY, CDR2 SVGEGT. This CDR3 is CASSYGPGGLPYEQYV. The CDR3 DNA sequence: TGTGCCAGCAGTTACGGGCCAGGGGGTTTACCCTACGAGCAGTACGTC.

The rearrangement joins TRBV6-6 to TRBJ1-1; 9 bases line up with TRBD1. Germline loops: CDR1 MNHNY, CDR2 SVGAGI (reference sequence). CDR3 size: 16 residues. V lost 4 bases, J lost 6 bases, and 12 bases stayed unmatched. The CDR3 coding sequence is TGTGCCAGCAGTTCCACCGGGACAGGGTTCGCGGCTGAAGCTTTCTTT. Protein product: CASSSTGTGFAAEAFF.

V usage is TRBV12-5 and J usage is TRBJ1-1; TRBD1 aligns across 8 bases. The CDR3 sequence is 18 residues long. CDR1 and CDR2 (germline): LGHNT, FRNRAP. After removal of 0 bases from V and 1 base from J, the junction contained 10 bases not matched to a gene. CDR3 amino acids: CASGLVGRGLVRNTEAFF. CDR3 DNA: TGTGCTAGTGGTTTGGTAGGCAGGGGGCTGGTACGGAACACTGAAGCTTTCTTT.